This T cell receptor (beta chain) was found in a study of early T cells in non-severe SARS-CoV-2 infection. Study overall: Whole-blood bulk RNA, unsorted, was sequenced, and chains were unpaired.

At least ten counts were recorded for this clonotype. The antigen remains unidentified. The CDR3 has 17 amino acids. Germline V lookup: CDR1 LGHNA, CDR2 YNFKEQ. Between the trimmed V and J ends, which lost 10 bases and 0 bases, there was a span of 24 bases. Attachment of unique molecular identifiers was made to individual cDNA molecules. TCRdb fed the 5' RACE reads into MiXCR, producing one record per CDR3 protein. The sample yields tens of thousands of distinct CDR3 sequences, around 8.9% seen once. Study-wide results and limits: VDJdb-based annotation leaned toward anti-spike CD8 responses and missed private and CD4 specificities.

This chain joins TRBV4-2 and TRBJ1-2, with a tentative D call TRBD1 (6 bases). The receptor comes from an adult who was a healthcare worker with PCR-confirmed SARS-CoV-2 infection or an uninfected control (not recorded which). The specimen sequenced was whole blood. The CDR3 spells CATMSWGGANTNYGYTF. The CDR3 DNA reads as TGTGCCACCATGTCCTGGGGGGGCGCAAATACTAACTATGGCTACACCTTC.